Listed here are 19 T cell receptor beta chains from one sample, sequenced in a study of beta chain features in type 1 diabetes. Sequencing targeted expressed TCRB transcripts, as all isolated RNA had been reverse transcribed. Produced via immunoSEQ multiplex PCR; TCRdb's table is partial and in-frame only. The data contain about 210,000 clones, roughly a tenth of them seen just once; the ten biggest clones take up over 1%. The sequenced sample was central memory CD4+ T cells from blood. The receptors stem from a man younger than 35 in good health.

CDR3 bases: TGCGCCAGCAGCCAAGATCTCCGGGACTTTTACGAGCAGTACTTC. Its translation is CASSQDLRDFYEQYF. This chain connects TRBV4-3 to TRBJ2-7; a possible D gene is TRBD2 (6 bases). Trimming cost V 0 bases and J 4 bases, with 13 bases left between them. The CDR3 contains 15 residues. The germline V gene encodes CDR1 LGHNA and CDR2 YSLEER.

The rearrangement joins TRBV7-9 to TRBJ2-5, with 8 bases lining up with TRBD1. CDR1 and CDR2 from the germline V gene are SEHNR and FQNEAQ (reference sequence). Trimming at V came to 3 bases and at J to 4 bases, leaving 1 base not matched to a gene. The CDR3 is 13 residues long. Written as DNA, the CDR3 is TGTGCCAGCAGCTTCGGACAGGGAGAGACCCAGTACTTC. It codes for CASSFGQGETQYF.

This clone has a handful of counts. J is TRBJ2-4 and V is TRBV4-3, with 8 nucleotides matching TRBD2. J gave up 4 bases and V 3 bases, and 14 bases lay outside the gene matches. CDR3 size: 18 residues. The germline CDR1 and CDR2 sequences are LGHNA and YSLEER. CDR3 residues: CASSQTKSGGLLKNIQYF. In DNA form, the CDR3 reads TGCGCCAGCAGCCAGACTAAGAGCGGGGGTCTACTTAAAAACATTCAGTACTTC.

The chain recombines TRBV4-3 with TRBJ2-1; 7 nucleotides align to TRBD2. This CDR3 spans 16 amino acids. Germline assignment: CDR1 LGHNA and CDR2 YSLEER. V trimming: 1 base; J trimming: 8 bases; junction bases outside the gene matches: 11. CDR3 in DNA: TGCGCCAGCAGCCAAGGGCTAGCGGCGGTGTCCGATGAGCAGTTCTTC. Encoded protein: CASSQGLAAVSDEQFF.

This clone was observed a handful of times. The chain links TRBV10-3 to TRBJ1-2, with TRBD1 matching 9 bases. The CDR3 has 13 residues. V trimming: 7 bases; J trimming: 2 bases; junction bases outside the gene matches: 2. CDR1 ENHRY and CDR2 SYGVKD come from the germline V gene. CDR3 in DNA: TGTGCCATCACCGGACAGGGGAACTATGGCTACACCTTC. It specifies CAITGQGNYGYTF.

This clone was recorded a few times. The chain couples TRBV9 to TRBJ2-7; D not certain. This CDR3 contains 13 residues. The V gene lost 4 bases and the J gene lost 5 bases, with 13 bases spanning the gap. The germline gives CDR1 SGDLS, CDR2 YYNGEE. The CDR3 bases are TGTGCCAGCAGCCTCGGACCGACGAACGAGCAGTACTTC. Its protein product is CASSLGPTNEQYF.

This clone was seen repeatedly, ten times or more. This rearrangement joins TRBV10-3 to TRBJ2-5; 14 bases line up with TRBD2. V shed 5 bases and J 4 bases; nucleotides not matched to a gene: 3. The length of the CDR3 is 15 residues. Germline-derived CDR1 and CDR2 are ENHRY and SYGVKD. DNA for the CDR3: TGTGCCATCAGTCTGGGACTAGCGGGAGTAGAGACCCAGTACTTC. Protein sequence: CAISLGLAGVETQYF.

This clone was counted ten times or more. The sample has other DNA sequences that encode this CDR3 too. CDR3 sequence reads: CASTPDGRYEQYF. The CDR3 DNA is TGTGCCAGCACCCCCGATGGTCGCTACGAGCAGTACTTC. This chain uses TRBV7-2 with TRBJ2-7; D gene ambiguous. With 7 bases removed from V and 3 bases from J, the gap between germline ends came to 13 bases. The germline V gene has CDR1 SGHTA and CDR2 FQGNSA. The CDR3 runs 13 residues.

The rearrangement uses TRBV5-1 and TRBJ2-1; TRBD1 agrees at 11 bases. This CDR3 is 14 amino acids long. Germline V gene sequence: CDR1 SGHRS, CDR2 YFSETQ. Trimming at V came to 2 bases and at J to 9 bases, leaving 4 bases not matched to a gene. CDR3 residues: CASSLVDRGLEQFF. CDR3 sequence (DNA): TGCGCCAGCAGCTTAGTGGACAGGGGGCTTGAGCAGTTCTTC.

The chain employs TRBV5-4 and TRBJ2-5; D is unresolved. This CDR3 has 13 amino acids. Trimming shortened V by 1 base and J by 3 bases, and 7 bases separated the two germline ends. Germline assignment: CDR1 SGHNT and CDR2 YYREEE (reference sequence). CDR3: CASSLNRKETQYF. The CDR3 bases are TGTGCCAGCAGCTTGAACAGAAAAGAGACCCAGTACTTC.

The chain recombines TRBV4-1 with TRBJ2-6, with a tentative D call TRBD1 (6 bases). Germline CDR1 reads MGHRA; CDR2 reads YSYEKL. V was clipped by 5 bases and J by 0 bases, with 17 bases between them. The length of the CDR3 is 18 residues. CDR3 coding DNA: TGCGCCAGCAGCTCAATCAGGGGCAGCTCCTCTGGGGCCAACGTCCTGACTTTC. This translates into CASSSIRGSSSGANVLTF.

This chain joins TRBV14 and TRBJ2-3; 12 bases map to TRBD2. Germline V gene sequence: CDR1 SGHDN, CDR2 FVKESK. This CDR3 has 18 residues. The V segment lost 2 bases and the J segment 2 bases; nucleotides outside the gene matches: 8. CDR3 bases: TGTGCCAGCAGCCAACCCACCCTAGCGGGAGGGCCCACAGATACGCAGTATTTT. Translating gives CASSQPTLAGGPTDTQYF.

This chain connects TRBV11-2 to TRBJ2-5; D is possibly TRBD2 (5 bases). Germline V gene sequence: CDR1 SGHAT, CDR2 FQNNGV. Trimming stripped 1 base from V and 2 bases from J, with 14 bases between. There are 16 residues in the CDR3. The CDR3 protein is CASSLGSSRSQETQYF. CDR3 in DNA: TGTGCCAGCAGCTTAGGATCTAGCAGATCGCAAGAGACCCAGTACTTC.

This clone showed up just a few times. The chain carries TRBV7-2 and TRBJ2-7; maybe TRBD2 (5 bases). The CDR3 is 15 residues long. Germline V CDR1 and CDR2: SGHTA, FQGNSA. V dropped 1 base and J dropped 2 bases, with 12 bases sitting between them. The CDR3 DNA sequence: TGTGCCAGCAGCTTAGTTAATAGCGCACCCTACGAGCAGTACTTC. Translation gives CASSLVNSAPYEQYF.

The chain employs TRBV30 and TRBJ1-4; weak D call: TRBD1 (5 bases). This CDR3 is 15 amino acids long. CDR1 GTSNPN and CDR2 SVGIG come from the germline V gene (reference sequence). With 2 bases removed from V and 3 bases from J, the gap between germline ends came to 13 bases. The CDR3: CAWSPLDRPNEKLFF. The CDR3 coding sequence is TGTGCCTGGAGTCCTCTCGACAGACCTAATGAAAAACTGTTTTTT.

This clone was counted between two and nine times. V gene TRBV29-1 combines with J gene TRBJ2-2; perhaps TRBD1 as D (5 bases). CDR3 length: 15 residues. Germline values: CDR1 SQVTM, CDR2 ANQGSEA. Trimming shortened V by 3 bases and J by 5 bases, and 16 bases separated the two germline ends. The CDR3 sequence: CSVEGRPGQTGELFF. CDR3 bases: TGCAGCGTTGAGGGTCGGCCAGGGCAGACCGGGGAGCTGTTTTTT.

The chain carries TRBV29-1 and TRBJ2-7; 9 positions agree with TRBD1. The CDR3 totals 13 residues. Germline CDR1 is SQVTM and CDR2 is ANQGSEA. V trimming: 5 bases; J trimming: 5 bases; junction bases outside the gene matches: 7. CDR3 DNA sequence: TGCAGCGTTCGGGACAGGGTGGGGGACGAGCAGTACTTC. It encodes CSVRDRVGDEQYF.

This clone was observed at least ten times. The gene calls are TRBV2 and TRBJ2-5, with D possibly being TRBD2 (5 bases). The CDR3 extends over 14 amino acids. Germline CDR1 SNHLY, CDR2 FYNNEI. V was pared by 2 bases and J by 4 bases, with 11 bases between. The CDR3: CASSESSWGETQYF. The CDR3 nucleotides are TGTGCCAGCAGTGAATCTAGCTGGGGAGAGACCCAGTACTTC.

This chain connects TRBV19 to TRBJ2-7; 9 bases match TRBD1. Germline-derived CDR1 and CDR2 are LNHDA and SQIVND (reference sequence). CDR3 length: 12 amino acids. The V gene end was trimmed by 5 bases and the J gene end by 7 bases; junction bases not matched to a gene: 3. CDR3 amino acids: CASSLGQGEQYF. The CDR3 nucleotides read TGTGCCAGTAGTCTCGGACAGGGGGAGCAGTACTTC.